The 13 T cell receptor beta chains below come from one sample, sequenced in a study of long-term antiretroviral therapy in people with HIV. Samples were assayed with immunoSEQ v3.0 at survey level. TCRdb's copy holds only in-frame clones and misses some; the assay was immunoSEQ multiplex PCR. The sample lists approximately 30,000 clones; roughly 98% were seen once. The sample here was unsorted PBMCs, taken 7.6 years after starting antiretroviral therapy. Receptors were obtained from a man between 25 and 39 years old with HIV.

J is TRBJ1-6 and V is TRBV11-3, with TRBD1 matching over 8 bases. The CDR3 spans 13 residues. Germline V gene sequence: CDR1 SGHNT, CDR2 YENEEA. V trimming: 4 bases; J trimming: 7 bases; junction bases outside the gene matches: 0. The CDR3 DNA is TGTGCCAGCAGCTGGGACAGGAATTCACCCCTCCACTTT. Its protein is CASSWDRNSPLHF.

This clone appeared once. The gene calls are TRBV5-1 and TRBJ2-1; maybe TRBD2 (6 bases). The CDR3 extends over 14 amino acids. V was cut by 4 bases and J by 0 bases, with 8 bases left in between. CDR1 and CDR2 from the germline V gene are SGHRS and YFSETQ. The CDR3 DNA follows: TGCGCCAGCAGCGCGGGAAGCTCCTACAATGAGCAGTTCTTC. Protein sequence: CASSAGSSYNEQFF.

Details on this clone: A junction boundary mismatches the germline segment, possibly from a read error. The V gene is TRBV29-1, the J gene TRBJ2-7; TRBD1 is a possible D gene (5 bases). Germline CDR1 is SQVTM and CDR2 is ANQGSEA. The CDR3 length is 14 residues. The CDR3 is CSVEDSAVPYEQYF. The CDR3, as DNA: TGCAGCGTGGAAGACAGCGCGGTTCCCTACGAGCAGTACTTC.

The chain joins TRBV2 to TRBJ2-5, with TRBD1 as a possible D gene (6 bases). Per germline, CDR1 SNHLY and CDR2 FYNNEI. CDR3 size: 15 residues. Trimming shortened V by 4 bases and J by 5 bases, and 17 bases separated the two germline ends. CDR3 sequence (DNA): TGTGCCAGCAGTGCCCCGCACAGGGCGGATGAGACCCAGTACTTC. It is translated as CASSAPHRADETQYF.

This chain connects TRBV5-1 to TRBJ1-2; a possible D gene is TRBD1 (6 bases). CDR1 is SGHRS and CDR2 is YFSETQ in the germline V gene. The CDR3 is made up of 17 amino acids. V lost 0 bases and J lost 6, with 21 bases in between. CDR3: CASSLAAGRGHEDGYTF. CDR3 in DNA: TGCGCCAGCAGCTTGGCGGCCGGTAGGGGACATGAGGATGGCTACACCTTC.

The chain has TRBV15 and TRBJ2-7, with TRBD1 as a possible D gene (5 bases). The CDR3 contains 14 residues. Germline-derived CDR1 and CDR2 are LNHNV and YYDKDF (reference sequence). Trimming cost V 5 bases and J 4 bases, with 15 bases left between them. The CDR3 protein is CATSPSRREYEQYF. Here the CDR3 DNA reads TGTGCCACCAGCCCCTCCCGCAGGGAATACGAGCAGTACTTC.

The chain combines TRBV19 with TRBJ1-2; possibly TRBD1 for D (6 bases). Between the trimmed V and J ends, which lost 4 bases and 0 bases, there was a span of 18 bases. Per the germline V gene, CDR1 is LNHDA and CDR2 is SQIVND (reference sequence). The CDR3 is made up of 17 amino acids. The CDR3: CASSTFFSTGTNYGYTF. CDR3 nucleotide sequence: TGTGCCAGTAGTACCTTCTTTTCCACAGGGACTAACTATGGCTACACCTTC.

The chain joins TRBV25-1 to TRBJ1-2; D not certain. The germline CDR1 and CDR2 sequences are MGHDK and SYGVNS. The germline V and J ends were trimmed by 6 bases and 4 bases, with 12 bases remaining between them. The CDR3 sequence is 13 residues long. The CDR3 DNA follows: TGTGCCAGCAGCATATCGGACCTCTATGGCTACACCTTC. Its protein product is CASSISDLYGYTF.

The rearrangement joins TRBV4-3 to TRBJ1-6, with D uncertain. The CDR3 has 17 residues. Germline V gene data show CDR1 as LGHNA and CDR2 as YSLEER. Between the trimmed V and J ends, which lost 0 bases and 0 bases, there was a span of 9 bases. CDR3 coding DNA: TGCGCCAGCAGCCAAGATGTGGGTAGCTCCTATAATTCACCCCTCCACTTT. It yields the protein CASSQDVGSSYNSPLHF.

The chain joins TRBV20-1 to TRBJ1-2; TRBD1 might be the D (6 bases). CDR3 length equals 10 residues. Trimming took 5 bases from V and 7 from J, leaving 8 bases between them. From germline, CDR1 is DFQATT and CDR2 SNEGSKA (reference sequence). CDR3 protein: CSAYRVGYTF. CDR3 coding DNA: TGCAGTGCTTACAGGGTTGGCTACACCTTC.

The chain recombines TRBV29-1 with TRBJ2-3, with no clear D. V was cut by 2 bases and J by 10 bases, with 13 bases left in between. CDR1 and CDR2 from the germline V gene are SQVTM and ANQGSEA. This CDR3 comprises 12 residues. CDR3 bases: TGCAGCGTTGAATCTCTCGGGTCTTCGCAGTATTTT. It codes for CSVESLGSSQYF.

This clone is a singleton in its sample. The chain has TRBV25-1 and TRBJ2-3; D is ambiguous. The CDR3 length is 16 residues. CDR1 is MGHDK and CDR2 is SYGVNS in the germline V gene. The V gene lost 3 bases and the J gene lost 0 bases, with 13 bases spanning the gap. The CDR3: CASSDDWRTSTDTQYF. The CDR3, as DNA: TGTGCCAGCAGTGACGATTGGAGAACTAGCACAGATACGCAGTATTTT.

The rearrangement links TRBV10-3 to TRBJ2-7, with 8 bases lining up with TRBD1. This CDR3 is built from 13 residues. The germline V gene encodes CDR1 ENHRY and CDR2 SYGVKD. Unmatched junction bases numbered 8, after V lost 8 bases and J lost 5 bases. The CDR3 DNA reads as TGTGCCATCGGTTTTCGGACAGGGAACGAGCAGTACTTC. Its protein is CAIGFRTGNEQYF.